The entry that follows covers one T cell receptor (beta chain) sequence. Its antigen remains unidentified. Per the germline V gene, CDR1 is MNHEY and CDR2 is SVGAGI. The CDR3 totals 15 residues. Trimming left V 1 base short and J 4 bases short, with 14 bases between. The source of the sample is a study of T-cell memory formation after mild COVID-19. Study observations and caveats: CD4+ bias marked clones expanding day 15 to 37, unlike balanced contracting clones.

MiXCR was run by TCRdb on the 5' RACE reads, yielding one entry per CDR3 protein. Of about 340,000 distinct CDR3 sequences listed, 15% to 20% are singletons. The source material was PBMCs or a T cell subset sorted from them (not recorded which). The TCR originated in a young man who had mild COVID-19 (a few samples of this study predate the infection). Cell type and time point are not known. V gene TRBV6-5 combines with J gene TRBJ2-7; either TRBD1 or TRBD2 may fit D (6 bases each). CDR3 region: CASSYYGGLNYEQYF. The CDR3 coding sequence is TGTGCCAGCAGTTACTATGGGGGGCTGAATTACGAGCAGTACTTC.